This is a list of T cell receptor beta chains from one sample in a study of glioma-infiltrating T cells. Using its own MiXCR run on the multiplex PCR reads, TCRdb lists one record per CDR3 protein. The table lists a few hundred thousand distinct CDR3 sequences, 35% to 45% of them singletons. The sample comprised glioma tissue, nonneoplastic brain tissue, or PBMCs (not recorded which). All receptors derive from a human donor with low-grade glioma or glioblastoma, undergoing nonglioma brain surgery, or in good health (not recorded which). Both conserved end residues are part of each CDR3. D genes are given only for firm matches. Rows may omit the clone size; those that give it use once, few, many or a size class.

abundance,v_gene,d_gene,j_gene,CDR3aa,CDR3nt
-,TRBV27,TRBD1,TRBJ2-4,CASSTTGAKNIRYF,TGTGCCAGCAGTACGACAGGGGCCAAAAACATTCGGTACTTC
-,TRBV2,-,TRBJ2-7,CASRGTYQAYEQYF,TGTGCCAGCAGGGGGACTTACCAAGCCTACGAGCAGTACTTC
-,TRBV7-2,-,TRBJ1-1,CASSASQGFWTEAFF,TGTGCCAGCAGCGCTTCCCAGGGCTTTTGGACTGAAGCTTTCTTT
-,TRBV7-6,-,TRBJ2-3,CASSTEPSTDTQYF,TGTGCCAGCAGCACTGAACCTAGCACAGATACGCAGTATTTT
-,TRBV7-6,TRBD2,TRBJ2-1,CASSLEASGNYNEQFF,TGTGCCAGCAGCTTAGAAGCTAGCGGGAATTACAATGAGCAGTTCTTC
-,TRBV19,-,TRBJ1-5,CASTRERDQPQHF,TGTGCCAGTACTCGAGAGAGGGATCAGCCCCAGCATTTT
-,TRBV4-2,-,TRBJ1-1,CASTSGADRNTEAFF,TGTGCCAGCACCTCTGGAGCAGACAGAAACACTGAAGCTTTCTTT
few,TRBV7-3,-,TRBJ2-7,CASSFEQGYEQYF,TGTGCCAGCAGCTTTGAACAGGGCTACGAGCAGTACTTC
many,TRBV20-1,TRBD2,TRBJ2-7,CSARLLADFYEQYF,TGCAGTGCTAGATTACTAGCGGATTTCTACGAGCAGTACTTC
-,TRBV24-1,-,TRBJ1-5,CATSERGVGDTQHF,TGTGCCACCAGTGAGCGCGGGGTGGGTGATACGCAGCATTTT
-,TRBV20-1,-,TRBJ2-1,CSANDVASSYNEQFF,TGCAGTGCTAATGATGTGGCGAGCTCCTACAATGAGCAGTTCTTC
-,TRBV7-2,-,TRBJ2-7,CASSFVSEQYF,TGTGCCAGCAGCTTCGTCTCCGAGCAGTACTTC
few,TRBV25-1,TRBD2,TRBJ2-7,CASPGLAGVDEQYF,TGTGCCAGCCCCGGACTAGCGGGAGTCGACGAGCAGTACTTC
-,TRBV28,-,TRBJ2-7,CASTSVEPAYEQYF,TGTGCCAGCACCTCCGTGGAGCCCGCCTACGAGCAGTACTTC
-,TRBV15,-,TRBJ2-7,CATSGDRAGMTIYEQYF,TGTGCCACCAGCGGAGATCGGGCAGGGATGACAATCTACGAGCAGTACTTC
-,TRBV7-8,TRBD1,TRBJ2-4,CASSPHRDRGFGRNIQYF,TGTGCCAGCAGCCCACACCGGGACAGGGGTTTCGGGAGAAACATTCAGTACTTC
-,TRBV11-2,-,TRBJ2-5,CASARERQETQYF,TGTGCCAGCGCCAGAGAACGACAAGAGACCCAGTACTTC
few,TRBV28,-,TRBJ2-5,CASSPPTKETQYF,TGTGCCAGCAGTCCCCCCACAAAAGAGACCCAGTACTTC
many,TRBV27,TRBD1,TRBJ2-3,CASSVVQGGNTQYF,TGTGCCAGCAGTGTAGTACAGGGGGGAAATACGCAGTATTTT
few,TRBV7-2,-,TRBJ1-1,CASSRPMGMNTEAFF,TGTGCCAGCAGCCGGCCCATGGGAATGAACACTGAAGCTTTCTTT
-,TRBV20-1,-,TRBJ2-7,CSVGGFTYEQYF,TGCAGTGTGGGGGGCTTCACCTACGAGCAGTACTTC
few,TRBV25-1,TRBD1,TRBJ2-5,CASSEGTARRTQYF,TGTGCCAGCAGCGAAGGGACAGCCCGGCGGACCCAGTACTTC
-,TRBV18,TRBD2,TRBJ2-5,CASSPRLAGETQYF,TGTGCCAGCTCACCACGACTAGCGGGAGAGACCCAGTACTTC
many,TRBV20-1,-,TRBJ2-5,CSAIVGQETQYF,TGCAGTGCTATAGTTGGCCAAGAGACCCAGTACTTC
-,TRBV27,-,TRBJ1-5,CASSFGENQPQHF,TGTGCCAGCAGTTTTGGCGAAAATCAGCCCCAGCATTTT
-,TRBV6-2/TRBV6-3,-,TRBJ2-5,CARSYSLGEATQYF,TGTGCCAGAAGTTACTCGTTGGGGGAAGCGACCCAGTACTTC
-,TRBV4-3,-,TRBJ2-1,CASNIGGPYNEQFF,TGCGCCAGCAACATCGGAGGGCCTTATAATGAGCAGTTCTTC
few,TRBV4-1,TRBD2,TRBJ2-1,CASSQEGLAGVEQFF,TGCGCCAGCAGCCAAGAAGGACTAGCGGGAGTTGAGCAGTTCTTC
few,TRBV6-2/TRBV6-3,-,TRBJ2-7,CASRGRPGSYEQYF,TGTGCCTCCCGGGGACGTCCGGGAAGCTACGAGCAGTACTTC
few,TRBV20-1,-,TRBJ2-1,CSARGLGTYGFDEQFF,TGCAGTGCTAGAGGGTTAGGGACTTACGGATTCGATGAGCAGTTCTTC
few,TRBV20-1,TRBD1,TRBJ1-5,CSAFRGQNNQPQHF,TGCAGTGCTTTCAGGGGGCAAAATAATCAGCCCCAGCATTTT
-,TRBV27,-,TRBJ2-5,CASNAGGADAETQYF,TGTGCCAGCAACGCTGGGGGGGCGGATGCCGAGACCCAGTACTTC
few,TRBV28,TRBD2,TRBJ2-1,CASSTLGLADATGNEQFF,TGTGCCAGCAGCACTCTCGGACTAGCGGACGCGACGGGAAATGAGCAGTTCTTC
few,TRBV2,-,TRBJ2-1,CASSGARRYNEQFF,TGTGCCAGCAGTGGTGCCCGCCGGTACAATGAGCAGTTCTTC
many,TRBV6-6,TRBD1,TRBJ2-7,CASSYSGAGGHEQYF,TGTGCCAGCAGTTACTCTGGGGCAGGGGGCCACGAGCAGTACTTC
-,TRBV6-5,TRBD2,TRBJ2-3,CASSLTSGDTDTQYF,TGTGCCAGCAGTCTTACTAGCGGGGATACAGATACGCAGTATTTT
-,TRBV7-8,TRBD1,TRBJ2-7,CASSLDRGSGQYF,TGTGCCAGCAGCTTAGACAGGGGCTCGGGGCAGTACTTC